The 20 T cell receptor beta chains presented below share a single source sample, sequenced in a study of response to subunit inactivated influenza vaccine (dated by TCRdb to 2017 to 2018). Preparation of the library involved RT-PCR. TCRdb shows the sequencer as Illumina HiSeq 2500. TCRdb reanalyzed the raw reads on its own, using fastp at Q25 for trimming and MiXCR for clone calling, and kept in-frame beta chains. Here each entry gathers all rows of one CDR3 protein and keeps the most common genes and DNA. The sample records 150,000 to 200,000 distinct CDR3 sequences, more than 10% of which are singletons. About 29% of the sample belongs to the ten largest clones. These data were also filed under a second study, of T cells expressing NK-cell markers. The second paper further reports: TCR beta cDNA libraries were prepared using 5'RACE template switching, which introduced a universal primer site and unique molecular identifiers.

Material: CD8+ T cells sorted from PBMCs, obtained 11 to 12 days after vaccination. The receptors here all came from a man over 45 who received an inactivated influenza vaccine. Donor details come from another sample of the same person, matched by shared clones.

This clonotype appeared many times. The chain combines TRBV6-5 with TRBJ1-6; no clear D gene. The ends were cut back, 2 bases at V and 6 bases at J, with 2 bases in the middle. Germline values: CDR1 MNHEY, CDR2 SVGAGI. The CDR3 extends over 12 amino acids. CDR3 coding DNA: TGTGCCAGCAGTTACAGTAATTCACCCCTCCACTTT. It codes for CASSYSNSPLHF.

The gene calls are TRBV12-3 or TRBV12-4 and TRBJ2-5, with 8 bases matching TRBD2. The CDR3 is 14 residues long. Trimming at V came to 9 bases and at J to 1 base, leaving 7 bases not matched to a gene. CDR3 amino acids: CASAGLATQETQYF. In nucleotides, the CDR3 is TGTGCCAGTGCCGGACTAGCCACCCAAGAGACCCAGTACTTC.

This clonotype was recorded a few times. The V call is TRBV6-5, the J call TRBJ1-2, with D unclear. Germline V gene sequence: CDR1 MNHEY, CDR2 SVGAGI. The CDR3 runs 15 residues. Trimming stripped 0 bases from V and 3 bases from J, with 11 bases between. DNA for the CDR3: TGTGCCAGCAGTTACTCGACTACCGACTACTATGGCTACACCTTC. This sequence encodes CASSYSTTDYYGYTF.

V is TRBV28 and J is TRBJ2-1; TRBD2 matches at 11 bases. The V gene end was trimmed by 5 bases and the J gene end by 4 bases; junction bases not matched to a gene: 7. Germline V gives CDR1 MDHEN, CDR2 SYDVKM. The CDR3 covers 16 residues. This CDR3 is CASSADLAGGYNEQFF. CDR3 nucleotides: TGTGCCAGCAGTGCCGACTTAGCGGGAGGGTACAATGAGCAGTTCTTC.

This chain links TRBV20-1 with TRBJ2-4, with D perhaps given as TRBD1 or TRBD2 (5 bases each). The CDR3 loop spans 15 amino acids. Deletions cut 3 bases from V and 0 bases from J, with 12 bases between. CDR1 is DFQATT and CDR2 is SNEGSKA in the germline V gene (reference sequence). The CDR3 DNA reads TGCAGTGCTAGTTTTGGGGGAGCAGCCAAAAACATTCAGTACTTC. It encodes CSASFGGAAKNIQYF.

The chain joins TRBV15 to TRBJ2-3, with D uncertain. Trimming took 1 base from V and 0 from J, leaving 8 bases between them. Germline V gives CDR1 LNHNV, CDR2 YYDKDF (reference sequence). The CDR3 loop spans 15 amino acids. The CDR3 loop reads CATSRAGASTDTQYF. CDR3 coding DNA: TGTGCCACCAGCAGAGCGGGCGCAAGCACAGATACGCAGTATTTT.

This clonotype was counted a few times. The rearrangement joins TRBV7-8 to TRBJ1-2; TRBD1 might be the D (5 bases). V was clipped by 1 base and J by 8 bases, with 11 bases between them. Germline CDR1 and CDR2: SGHVS and FQNEAQ. This CDR3 region has 13 residues. The CDR3 region is CASSLGRRGGYTF. Here the CDR3 DNA reads TGTGCCAGCAGCTTAGGCAGGCGGGGCGGCTACACCTTC.

V is TRBV20-1 and J is TRBJ2-2; 12 nucleotides agree with TRBD1. With 3 bases clipped from V and 6 bases from J, the junction kept 8 bases outside the gene matches. There are 16 residues in the CDR3. Germline V gene sequence: CDR1 DFQATT, CDR2 SNEGSKA (reference sequence). The CDR3 bases are TGCAGTGCTAGCTCCTTGGGACAGGGGGCAGCCGGGGAGCTGTTTTTT. Protein: CSASSLGQGAAGELFF.

The rearrangement links TRBV4-2 to TRBJ2-7; D is unclear. CDR3 length: 13 residues. Trimming stripped 3 bases from V and 0 bases from J, with 6 bases between. Germline CDR1 LGHNA, CDR2 YNFKEQ. In nucleotides, the CDR3 is TGTGCCAGCAGCCATGGATCCTCCTACGAGCAGTACTTC. The encoded protein is CASSHGSSYEQYF.

This clonotype was detected only a few times. The rearrangement links TRBV28 to TRBJ1-5; 7 bases match TRBD1. Unmatched junction bases numbered 16, after V lost 5 bases and J lost 0 bases. This CDR3 has 19 residues. CDR1 and CDR2 from the germline V gene are MDHEN and SYDVKM. The CDR3: CASSPGGQTSGYSNQPQHF. The CDR3 DNA reads TGTGCCAGCAGTCCCGGGGGACAGACCAGCGGTTATAGCAATCAGCCCCAGCATTTT.

The V gene is TRBV7-8, the J gene TRBJ2-2; D is unclear. V was pared by 4 bases and J by 4 bases, with 19 bases between. The length of the CDR3 is 17 residues. Germline V CDR1 and CDR2: SGHVS, FQNEAQ. CDR3 nucleotides: TGTGCCAGCAGCTCCGTGCCCACCTTATCGGCCACCGGGGAGCTGTTTTTT. Protein sequence: CASSSVPTLSATGELFF.

The genes are TRBV3-1 and TRBJ2-3; TRBD2 matches 12 bases. The CDR3 sequence is 20 residues long. Trimming removed 4 bases from V and 6 bases from J; junction bases left unmatched: 20. The V gene's germline CDR1 is LGHDT and CDR2 YNNKEL (reference sequence). CDR3: CASSRLSGTATSGSGDTQYF. The CDR3 coding sequence is TGTGCCAGCAGCCGCCTCTCCGGGACTGCGACTAGCGGGAGTGGGGATACGCAGTATTTT.

V usage is TRBV6-5 and J usage is TRBJ1-4; unclear D gene. The V end was cut by 2 bases, the J end by 4 bases, with 8 bases between. The CDR3 is 14 residues long. The germline V gene encodes CDR1 MNHEY and CDR2 SVGAGI. Here the CDR3 reads CASSYARINEKLFF. CDR3 bases: TGTGCCAGCAGTTACGCCCGGATTAATGAAAAACTGTTTTTT.

This chain connects TRBV24-1 to TRBJ1-2; D is uncertain. The CDR3 extends over 13 amino acids. Germline V gene lookup returns CDR1 KGHDR and CDR2 SFDVKD. Trimming removed 5 bases from V and 3 bases from J, with 9 bases in between. The CDR3 DNA is TGTGCCACCAGTGTCGGCAGCTACTATGGCTACACCTTC. This sequence encodes CATSVGSYYGYTF.

This rearrangement joins TRBV29-1 to TRBJ2-3; TRBD2 might be the D (5 bases). The length of the CDR3 is 11 residues. Trimming took off 6 bases at V and 5 bases at J, with 9 bases between the two ends. Germline V gene data show CDR1 as SQVTM and CDR2 as ANQGSEA. The CDR3 DNA sequence: TGCAGCGTCCTGGAGGTAGATACGCAGTATTTT. Translation: CSVLEVDTQYF.

This clonotype occurred many times. The chain uses TRBV6-5 and TRBJ2-3; 15 bases line up with TRBD2. The germline CDR1 and CDR2 sequences are MNHEY and SVGAGI. Germline trimming cut 1 base from V and 7 bases from J; bases unmatched to any gene: 6. This CDR3 region has 17 residues. The CDR3 spells CASSYYGLAGGPYTQYF. CDR3 DNA sequence: TGTGCCAGCAGTTACTACGGACTAGCGGGGGGGCCATATACGCAGTATTTT.

This clonotype was seen at least ten times. The V and J genes are TRBV7-2 and TRBJ2-5, with no clear D. V was cut by 1 base and J by 8 bases, with 17 bases left in between. The V gene's germline CDR1 is SGHTA and CDR2 FQGNSA. The CDR3 loop spans 15 amino acids. The CDR3 is CASSLEGGGGGTQYF. For the CDR3, the DNA is TGTGCCAGCAGCTTAGAGGGTGGCGGTGGTGGTACCCAGTACTTC. The entire variable domain, with the rest obtained from reference TRBV7-2 and TRBJ2-5, is as follows: GAGVSQSPSNKVTEKGKDVELRCDPISGHTALYWYRQSLGQGLEFLIYFQGNSAPDKSGLPSDRFSAERTGGSVSTLTIQRTQQEDSAVYLCASSLEGGGGGTQYFGPGTRLLVL.

This clonotype is labeled medium-sized. The rearrangement uses TRBV3-1 and TRBJ1-5; D perhaps matches TRBD1 (5 bases). The CDR3 covers 15 residues. Trimming left V 5 bases short and J 3 bases short, with 14 bases between. Germline lookup yields CDR1 LGHDT and CDR2 YNNKEL (reference sequence). The CDR3 DNA reads as TGTGCCAGCAGCTCTGGGCCGGGGCTCAATCAGCCCCAGCATTTT. Translated: CASSSGPGLNQPQHF. The variable domain in full, completed from reference TRBV3-1 and TRBJ1-5, reads DTAVSQTPKYLVTQMGNDKSIKCEQNLGHDTMYWYKQDSKKFLKIMFSYNNKELIINETVPNRFSPKSPDKAHLNLHINSLELGDSAVYFCASSSGPGLNQPQHFGDGTRLSIL.

This clonotype has just a few counts. This chain links TRBV7-8 with TRBJ1-4; D perhaps matches TRBD1 (5 bases). Trimming removed 1 base at V and 2 bases at J, with 8 bases between. CDR1 and CDR2 from the germline V gene are SGHVS and FQNEAQ. There are 15 residues in the CDR3. The CDR3 here is CASSLEGKTNEKLFF. Here the CDR3 DNA reads TGTGCCAGCAGCTTAGAGGGGAAGACTAATGAAAAACTGTTTTTT.

The chain uses TRBV2 and TRBJ1-2, with TRBD1 matching over 7 bases. Germline V lookup: CDR1 SNHLY, CDR2 FYNNEI. There are 14 residues in the CDR3. The V gene end was trimmed by 3 bases and the J gene end by 4 bases; junction bases not matched to a gene: 5. The CDR3 is CASSDYRGSYGYTF. The CDR3 region has the DNA TGTGCCAGCAGTGACTACAGGGGCAGCTATGGCTACACCTTC. Complete variable domain (other parts from reference TRBV2 and TRBJ1-2): EPEVTQTPSHQVTQMGQEVILRCVPISNHLYFYWYRQILGQKVEFLVSFYNNEISEKSEIFDDQFSVERPDGSNFTLKIRSTKLEDSAMYFCASSDYRGSYGYTFGSGTRLTVV.